This entry concerns a single T cell receptor beta chain. CDR3 size: 16 residues. The germline V and J ends were trimmed by 2 bases and 7 bases, with 17 bases remaining between them. Looked up from germline, CDR1 is LNHDA and CDR2 is SQIVND (reference sequence). Sequencing used immunoSEQ multiplex PCR; TCRdb keeps in-frame clones, though not all of them. The sample has some 45,000 clones, approximately 95% seen once. The data derive from a study of T cell changes during pregnancy in multiple sclerosis. V usage is TRBV19 and J usage is TRBJ2-2; the D gene is possibly TRBD1 (5 bases). The material was CD8+ T cells from peripheral blood mononuclear cells, obtained in the first trimester of pregnancy. This sequence originates from a female donor with multiple sclerosis, enrolled in a pregnancy study. CDR3 loop: CASSIWPGMSSGELFF. The CDR3 DNA is TGTGCCAGTAGTATATGGCCAGGGATGAGTAGCGGGGAGCTGTTTTTT. The whole variable domain, remainder taken from reference TRBV19 and TRBJ2-2, is DGGITQSPKYLFRKEGQNVTLSCEQNLNHDAMYWYRQDPGQGLRLIYYSQIVNDFQKGDIAEGYSVSREKKESFPLTVTSAQKNPTAFYLCASSIWPGMSSGELFFGEGSRLTVL.